Detailed here is one T cell receptor beta chain. Its antigen is not known. Only in-frame clones appear in the TCRdb table, and some are missing; sequencing was by immunoSEQ multiplex PCR. The sample has tens of thousands of clones, 85% seen once. The CDR3 has 16 residues. CDR1 is MNHEY, CDR2 SMNVEV, per germline (reference sequence). After removal of 4 bases from V and 6 bases from J, the junction contained 10 bases not matched to a gene. This record comes from a study of T cells in narcolepsy. General study findings and limits: Blood of same and different patients, but not healthy controls, reportedly held recurring autoreactive clonotypes.

The receptor comes from a human donor with narcolepsy. Sequencing input: CD45RA- memory CD4+ T cells from PBMCs. V gene TRBV27 combines with J gene TRBJ2-2, with 8 bases lining up with TRBD1. The CDR3 nucleotides are TGTGCCAGCAGTTCCACAGGGGGTTTCTATTCCGGGGAGCTGTTTTTT. Residues: CASSSTGGFYSGELFF.